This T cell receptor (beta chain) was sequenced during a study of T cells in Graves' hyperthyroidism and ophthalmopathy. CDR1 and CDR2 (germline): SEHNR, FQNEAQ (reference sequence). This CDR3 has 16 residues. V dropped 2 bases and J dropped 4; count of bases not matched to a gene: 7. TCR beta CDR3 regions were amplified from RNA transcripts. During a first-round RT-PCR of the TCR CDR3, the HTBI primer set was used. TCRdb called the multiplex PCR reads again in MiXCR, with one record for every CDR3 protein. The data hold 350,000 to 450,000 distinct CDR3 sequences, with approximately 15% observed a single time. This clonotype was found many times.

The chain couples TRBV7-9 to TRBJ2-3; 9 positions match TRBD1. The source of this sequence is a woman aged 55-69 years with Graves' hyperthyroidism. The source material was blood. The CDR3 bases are TGTGCCAGCAGCTTATCCCGGACAGGGGCGGCAGATACGCAGTATTTT. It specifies CASSLSRTGAADTQYF.